This T cell receptor beta chain was captured in a study of blood T cell repertoires in COVID-19. The germline gives CDR1 LNHDA, CDR2 SQIVND (reference sequence). V was trimmed by 6 bases and J by 14 bases, leaving 20 bases between them. This CDR3 region has 14 residues. Clinical history as reported by participants underpinned cohort assignment. Cohort 3 recovered donors had two negative PCRs, clearance, or symptom resolution. Method: immunoSEQ multiplex PCR; TCRdb's copy keeps in-frame clones and lacks some. The sample lists a few hundred thousand clones, around nine tenths seen once, with 10% in the top ten.

This TCR was sampled from a woman aged 45-60 years who had recovered from COVID-19. Sequencing was carried out using PBMCs or T cells enriched from blood (not recorded which). The rearrangement uses TRBV19 and TRBJ1-6; weak D call: TRBD1 (6 bases). In DNA form, the CDR3 reads TGTGCCAGTAGCCCACAGGGCCGCGGTAGTACCCTCCACTTT. It specifies CASSPQGRGSTLHF.